These T cell receptor beta chains were read from a single sample in a study of cytomegalovirus exposure and HLA in healthy donors. Profiling relied on immunoSEQ multiplex PCR, and the TCRdb table lists in-frame clones only, not all of them. The table includes about 160,000 clones, over 70% detected once. The sample consisted of PBMCs. The receptors stem from a woman between 25 and 40 years old in good health and CMV-seronegative. Each CDR3 is given with its conserved first and last residue. A D gene is named only where the DNA matches it firmly. Not every row has a clone size; where given, it reads once, few, many or a size class.

J gene: TRBJ2-4; D gene: TRBD2; clone size: -; V gene: TRBV19; CDR3 protein: CASSMGPWLAGGLAKNIQYF; CDR3 DNA: TGTGCCAGTAGTATGGGCCCCTGGTTAGCGGGGGGATTAGCCAAAAACATTCAGTACTTC
J gene: TRBJ1-1; D gene: TRBD1; clone size: -; V gene: TRBV5-1; CDR3 protein: CASSLETGATEAFF; CDR3 DNA: TGCGCCAGCAGCTTGGAGACAGGGGCCACTGAAGCTTTCTTT
J gene: TRBJ2-5; D gene: TRBD2; clone size: -; V gene: TRBV9; CDR3 protein: CASSGRGKETQYF; CDR3 DNA: TGTGCCAGCAGCGGGCGGGGGAAGGAGACCCAGTACTTC
J gene: TRBJ2-3; D gene: -; clone size: once; V gene: TRBV19; CDR3 protein: CASRRDRSTDTQYF; CDR3 DNA: TGTGCCAGTCGCCGTGACAGGAGCACAGATACGCAGTATTTT
J gene: TRBJ1-5; D gene: -; clone size: -; V gene: TRBV7-2; CDR3 protein: CASSSIRGQPQHF; CDR3 DNA: TGTGCCAGCAGCTCAATCAGGGGTCAGCCCCAGCATTTT
J gene: TRBJ1-6; D gene: -; clone size: -; V gene: TRBV5-5; CDR3 protein: CASNRHNSPLHF; CDR3 DNA: TGTGCCAGCAACAGGCATAATTCACCCCTCCACTTT
J gene: TRBJ1-1; D gene: TRBD1; clone size: -; V gene: TRBV18; CDR3 protein: CASSPGQGAFASEASF; CDR3 DNA: TGTGCCAGCTCACCGGGTCAGGGGGCGTTTGCCTCTGAAGCTTCCTTT
J gene: TRBJ2-3; D gene: TRBD2; clone size: few; V gene: TRBV5-1; CDR3 protein: CASSLDAGGTDTQYF; CDR3 DNA: TGCGCCAGCAGCTTGGACGCGGGGGGCACAGATACGCAGTATTTT
J gene: TRBJ1-1; D gene: TRBD1; clone size: -; V gene: TRBV5-1; CDR3 protein: CASSLRDRANVGAFGAFF; CDR3 DNA: TGCGCCAGCAGCTTGCGGGACAGGGCTAATGTGGGAGCGTTTGGGGCTTTCTTT
J gene: TRBJ1-2; D gene: -; clone size: -; V gene: TRBV28; CDR3 protein: CASSFPPGHYGYTF; CDR3 DNA: TGTGCCAGCAGTTTCCCTCCGGGACATTATGGCTACACCTTC
J gene: TRBJ1-1; D gene: TRBD1; clone size: few; V gene: TRBV28; CDR3 protein: CASSLYAGGGTEAFF; CDR3 DNA: TGTGCCAGCAGTTTATATGCAGGGGGTGGTACTGAAGCTTTCTTT
J gene: TRBJ1-1; D gene: -; clone size: -; V gene: TRBV7-9; CDR3 protein: CASSLTGKQGNTEAFF; CDR3 DNA: TGTGCCAGCAGCCTCACGGGAAAACAGGGGAACACTGAAGCTTTCTTT
J gene: TRBJ2-2; D gene: TRBD1; clone size: -; V gene: TRBV27; CDR3 protein: CASERTGGTGELFF; CDR3 DNA: TGTGCCAGCGAGCGGACAGGGGGTACCGGGGAGCTGTTTTTT
J gene: TRBJ2-5; D gene: TRBD1; clone size: -; V gene: TRBV5-1; CDR3 protein: CASSSVGTGEETQYF; CDR3 DNA: TGCGCCAGCAGCTCGGTGGGGACAGGGGAAGAGACCCAGTACTTC
J gene: TRBJ1-2; D gene: -; clone size: -; V gene: TRBV19; CDR3 protein: CASSMSGVSYGYTF; CDR3 DNA: TGTGCCAGTAGTATGTCCGGAGTTAGTTATGGCTACACCTTC
J gene: TRBJ2-3; D gene: -; clone size: -; V gene: TRBV25-1; CDR3 protein: CASSESGGRFEQYF; CDR3 DNA: TGTGCCAGCAGTGAATCTGGGGGCCGGTTTGAGCAGTATTTT
J gene: TRBJ2-5; D gene: -; clone size: -; V gene: TRBV7-9; CDR3 protein: CASSLGRQEMETQYF; CDR3 DNA: TGTGCCAGCAGCTTAGGAAGACAGGAGATGGAGACCCAGTACTTC
J gene: TRBJ2-6; D gene: -; clone size: -; V gene: TRBV28; CDR3 protein: CASSWGLSGANVLTF; CDR3 DNA: TGTGCCAGCAGTTGGGGGCTCTCTGGGGCCAACGTCCTGACTTTC
J gene: TRBJ2-2; D gene: -; clone size: -; V gene: TRBV9; CDR3 protein: CASSPLLAGSNTGELFF; CDR3 DNA: TGTGCCAGCAGCCCCTTACTGGCGGGATCGAACACCGGGGAGCTGTTTTTT
J gene: TRBJ1-1; D gene: -; clone size: -; V gene: TRBV7-3; CDR3 protein: CASSSEGRLNTEAFF; CDR3 DNA: TGTGCCAGCAGCTCGGAGGGACGGTTGAACACTGAAGCTTTCTTT
J gene: TRBJ2-5; D gene: -; clone size: -; V gene: TRBV5-1; CDR3 protein: CASSMAKYQETQYF; CDR3 DNA: TGCGCCAGCAGCATGGCTAAGTACCAAGAGACCCAGTACTTC
J gene: TRBJ2-1; D gene: TRBD2; clone size: -; V gene: TRBV6-4; CDR3 protein: CASSSLAGGGNEQFF; CDR3 DNA: TGTGCCAGCAGTTCGCTAGCGGGGGGCGGGAATGAGCAGTTCTTC
J gene: TRBJ1-2; D gene: -; clone size: -; V gene: TRBV27; CDR3 protein: CASRGGDSANYGYTF; CDR3 DNA: TGTGCCAGCAGAGGGGGAGACTCAGCTAACTATGGCTACACCTTC
J gene: TRBJ1-2; D gene: -; clone size: -; V gene: TRBV7-9; CDR3 protein: CASSLAGRINYGYTF; CDR3 DNA: TGTGCCAGCAGCTTGGCGGGACGGATTAACTATGGCTACACCTTC
J gene: TRBJ2-3; D gene: -; clone size: -; V gene: TRBV18; CDR3 protein: CASSYSAAGTDTQYF; CDR3 DNA: TGTGCCAGCTCGTACAGTGCTGCAGGAACAGACACGCAGTATTTT
J gene: TRBJ1-3; D gene: -; clone size: -; V gene: TRBV28; CDR3 protein: CASKPPGGNTIYF; CDR3 DNA: TGTGCCAGCAAGCCACCGGGGGGAAACACCATATATTTT
J gene: TRBJ1-1; D gene: TRBD1; clone size: -; V gene: TRBV2; CDR3 protein: CASRDSQGANTEAFF; CDR3 DNA: TGTGCCAGCAGGGACTCACAGGGGGCGAACACTGAAGCTTTCTTT
J gene: TRBJ2-7; D gene: TRBD2; clone size: -; V gene: TRBV28; CDR3 protein: CASSLPGGTSYEQYF; CDR3 DNA: TGTGCCAGCAGTCTCCCCGGGGGGACCTCCTACGAGCAGTACTTC
J gene: TRBJ1-2; D gene: TRBD1; clone size: -; V gene: TRBV5-1; CDR3 protein: CEFTGTGGLAVFYGYTF; CDR3 DNA: TGCGAATTTACCGGGACAGGGGGCTTAGCCGTTTTCTATGGCTACACCTTC
J gene: TRBJ2-1; D gene: -; clone size: once; V gene: TRBV30; CDR3 protein: CAWSSRGNEQFF; CDR3 DNA: TGTGCCTGGAGCTCCCGGGGCAATGAGCAGTTCTTC
J gene: TRBJ1-4; D gene: TRBD1; clone size: -; V gene: TRBV2; CDR3 protein: CASIPGGVRSEKLFF; CDR3 DNA: TGTGCCAGCATTCCAGGGGGCGTAAGGAGTGAAAAACTGTTTTTT
J gene: TRBJ1-6; D gene: -; clone size: -; V gene: TRBV18; CDR3 protein: CASSKGGESPLHF; CDR3 DNA: TGTGCCAGCTCAAAGGGGGGGGAATCACCCCTCCACTTT
J gene: TRBJ2-2; D gene: TRBD2; clone size: -; V gene: TRBV28; CDR3 protein: CASRRLGLAGIYTGELFF; CDR3 DNA: TGTGCCAGCAGGCGCCTCGGACTAGCGGGGATTTACACCGGGGAGCTGTTTTTT
J gene: TRBJ1-6; D gene: -; clone size: -; V gene: TRBV19; CDR3 protein: CASSRALNSPLHF; CDR3 DNA: TGTGCCAGTAGTAGGGCCCTCAATTCACCCCTCCACTTT
J gene: TRBJ1-5; D gene: -; clone size: -; V gene: TRBV5-5; CDR3 protein: CASSLGQPNQPQHF; CDR3 DNA: TGTGCCAGCAGCTTGGGACAGCCCAATCAGCCCCAGCATTTT
J gene: TRBJ1-4; D gene: TRBD1; clone size: once; V gene: TRBV7-9; CDR3 protein: CASSRAVYTTGGYEKLFF; CDR3 DNA: TGTGCCAGCAGCCGAGCGGTATACACGACAGGGGGCTATGAAAAACTGTTTTTT
J gene: TRBJ2-1; D gene: -; clone size: -; V gene: TRBV5-5; CDR3 protein: CASSRGPSNEQFF; CDR3 DNA: TGTGCCAGCAGCCGCGGTCCCTCCAATGAGCAGTTCTTC
J gene: TRBJ1-5; D gene: -; clone size: few; V gene: TRBV6-6; CDR3 protein: CASRGHDGNQPQHF; CDR3 DNA: TGTGCCAGCAGGGGCCATGATGGCAATCAGCCCCAGCATTTT
J gene: TRBJ1-5; D gene: -; clone size: -; V gene: TRBV19; CDR3 protein: CASSSEGDQPQHF; CDR3 DNA: TGTGCCAGTAGTTCCGAGGGGGACCAGCCCCAGCATTTT
J gene: TRBJ1-1; D gene: TRBD1; clone size: few; V gene: TRBV5-1; CDR3 protein: CASSFGTGGTEAFF; CDR3 DNA: TGCGCCAGCAGCTTCGGGACAGGGGGGACTGAAGCTTTCTTT
J gene: TRBJ2-7; D gene: -; clone size: -; V gene: TRBV15; CDR3 protein: CATSRGGGNSYEQYF; CDR3 DNA: TGTGCCACCAGCAGAGGGGGCGGAAACTCCTACGAGCAGTACTTC
J gene: TRBJ2-3; D gene: -; clone size: -; V gene: TRBV27; CDR3 protein: CASSLRPPRVIGVSTDTQYF; CDR3 DNA: TGTGCCAGCAGTCTCCGACCCCCCAGGGTGATCGGTGTTAGCACAGATACGCAGTATTTT
J gene: TRBJ1-2; D gene: -; clone size: -; V gene: TRBV28; CDR3 protein: CASSSMETSGYTF; CDR3 DNA: TGTGCCAGCAGTTCCATGGAGACGAGTGGCTACACCTTC
J gene: TRBJ1-2; D gene: -; clone size: -; V gene: TRBV18; CDR3 protein: CASSPSEYYTF; CDR3 DNA: TGTGCCAGCTCACCATCGGAGTACTACACCTTC
J gene: TRBJ2-7; D gene: -; clone size: few; V gene: TRBV7-8; CDR3 protein: CASSFLFGEQYF; CDR3 DNA: TGTGCCAGCAGCTTCCTCTTCGGCGAGCAGTACTTC
J gene: TRBJ2-7; D gene: -; clone size: -; V gene: TRBV2; CDR3 protein: CASSEEDSSYEQYF; CDR3 DNA: TGTGCCAGCAGTGAAGAGGACAGCTCCTACGAGCAGTACTTC
J gene: TRBJ1-1; D gene: -; clone size: -; V gene: TRBV19; CDR3 protein: CASSIDTGTHEAFF; CDR3 DNA: TGTGCCAGTAGTATAGATACCGGGACACATGAAGCTTTCTTT
J gene: TRBJ2-4; D gene: -; clone size: -; V gene: TRBV21-1; CDR3 protein: CASSKAHRGYLAKNIQYF; CDR3 DNA: TGTGCCAGCAGCAAAGCCCACAGGGGGTACCTAGCCAAAAACATTCAGTACTTC
J gene: TRBJ1-2; D gene: -; clone size: -; V gene: TRBV5-1; CDR3 protein: CASFDRHPRYTF; CDR3 DNA: TGCGCCAGCTTTGACAGGCACCCACGCTACACCTTC
J gene: TRBJ2-3; D gene: -; clone size: -; V gene: TRBV5-6; CDR3 protein: CASSLALLDTQYF; CDR3 DNA: TGTGCCAGCAGCTTGGCTCTTTTAGATACGCAGTATTTT
J gene: TRBJ2-1; D gene: TRBD2; clone size: -; V gene: TRBV6-6; CDR3 protein: CASSTSGGAYEQFF; CDR3 DNA: TGTGCCAGCTCGACTAGCGGGGGGGCATATGAGCAGTTCTTC
J gene: TRBJ2-6; D gene: -; clone size: -; V gene: TRBV5-1; CDR3 protein: CASSLGGSTGANVLTF; CDR3 DNA: TGCGCCAGCAGCTTGGGAGGATCGACTGGGGCCAACGTCCTGACCTTC
J gene: TRBJ1-5; D gene: -; clone size: few; V gene: TRBV7-8; CDR3 protein: CASSHLESPQHF; CDR3 DNA: TGTGCCAGCAGCCATCTAGAGTCGCCCCAGCATTTT
J gene: TRBJ2-1; D gene: -; clone size: few; V gene: TRBV5-6; CDR3 protein: CASSGPTDRFNEQFF; CDR3 DNA: TGTGCCAGCAGCGGCCCTACGGACAGATTTAATGAGCAGTTCTTC
J gene: TRBJ2-1; D gene: TRBD1; clone size: -; V gene: TRBV7-2; CDR3 protein: CASSTGVVGYNEQFF; CDR3 DNA: TGTGCCAGCAGCACAGGGGTGGTTGGGTACAATGAGCAGTTCTTC
J gene: TRBJ1-3; D gene: -; clone size: few; V gene: TRBV7-2; CDR3 protein: CASSINPGGNTIYF; CDR3 DNA: TGTGCCAGCAGCATAAACCCGGGGGGAAACACCATATATTTT
J gene: TRBJ1-3; D gene: -; clone size: -; V gene: TRBV11-1; CDR3 protein: CASSLGGLRDSGNTIYF; CDR3 DNA: TGTGCCAGCAGCTTAGGAGGTCTCCGGGACTCTGGAAACACCATATATTTT
J gene: TRBJ2-1; D gene: -; clone size: -; V gene: TRBV5-1; CDR3 protein: CASTWRPQTYNEQFF; CDR3 DNA: TGCGCCAGCACCTGGAGGCCCCAAACCTACAATGAGCAGTTCTTC
J gene: TRBJ2-3; D gene: TRBD2; clone size: -; V gene: TRBV7-3; CDR3 protein: CASSLSASGGAVDTQYF; CDR3 DNA: TGTGCCAGCAGCTTATCGGCTAGCGGGGGGGCAGTAGATACGCAGTATTTT
J gene: TRBJ1-1; D gene: TRBD1; clone size: -; V gene: TRBV18; CDR3 protein: CASSPVKGDRTFF; CDR3 DNA: TGTGCCAGCTCACCAGTGAAAGGGGACAGGACTTTCTTT